A single sample is the source of the 2 T cell receptor beta chains below, sequenced in a study of patients and donors after allogeneic stem cell transplantation (TCRdb year 2020). Preparation of the library involved RT-PCR. The run used a NextSeq 550. TCRdb itself trimmed the public reads at Q25 with fastp, ran MiXCR and retained productive beta chains. Every entry covers one CDR3 protein and lists the most common genes and DNA from its rows. The sample records 410,000 or so distinct CDR3 sequences, 16% of which are singletons. Of the sample, 7.2% falls within the top ten clones. Sequenced material: blood, either unsorted or a sorted T cell fraction (not recorded which). The receptors come from a human donor who was either an allogeneic HSCT recipient or a stem cell or donor lymphocyte infusion donor (not recorded which). It is not recorded whose cells these are; they may come from a transplant donor.

The table lists this clonotype with many counts. CDR3 sequence reads: CSVEGVRTSGRAGETQYF. CDR3 nucleotides: TGCAGCGTTGAAGGTGTAAGGACTAGCGGGAGGGCCGGTGAGACCCAGTACTTC. The chain employs TRBV29-1 and TRBJ2-5; 15 nucleotides line up with TRBD2. CDR3 length equals 18 residues. The junction had 11 bases not matched to a gene; V was cut back by 1 base and J by 5 bases. The V gene's germline CDR1 is SQVTM and CDR2 ANQGSEA.

Only a few counts were recorded for this clonotype. This chain connects TRBV4-3 to TRBJ1-2, with D possibly being TRBD1 (5 bases). Germline V gives CDR1 LGHNA, CDR2 YSLEER. Between the trimmed V and J ends, which lost 0 bases and 2 bases, there was a span of 10 bases. The CDR3 consists of 15 residues. DNA for the CDR3: TGCGCCAGCAGCCAAGATGAGAAGGGGAACTATGGCTACACCTTC. Translating gives CASSQDEKGNYGYTF.